This T cell receptor (beta chain) came from a study of blood T cell repertoires in COVID-19. For the study at large: Collection of acute and convalescent COVID-19 samples took place in the United States, Italy and Spain. PBMCs, B-cell-depleted T cells, or T cells were the source of the cDNA or gDNA that made up the material.

Trimming removed 0 bases from V and 6 bases from J, with 9 bases in between. The CDR3 sequence is 13 residues long. Looked up from germline, CDR1 is ENHRY and CDR2 is SYGVKD. This clone was counted a few times. Methods used by the authors: Estimates of nucleated cell counts were drawn from the amplification of reference gene primers. Sequenced by immunoSEQ multiplex PCR; TCRdb stores in-frame clones only, minus some. Clone size and V and J calls were adopted from that table, with D and trimming inferred from the DNA. The sample records about 25,000 clones, around 87% being singletons. The V and J genes are TRBV10-3 and TRBJ2-7; no clear D. Sequences were obtained from peripheral blood. The TCR comes from a man aged 50 to 60 with active COVID-19. The CDR3 nucleotides are TGTGCCATCAGTGAGTCTAGCAGTCCCGAGCAGTACGTC. This translates into CAISESSSPEQYV.